A selection of T cell receptor beta chains follows, all from one sample in a study of early T cells in non-severe SARS-CoV-2 infection. TCRdb reanalysed the 5' RACE reads using MiXCR and keeps one entry per CDR3 protein. The table records 80,000 to 95,000 distinct CDR3 sequences, over 15% of them present only once. The specimen was whole blood, collected at baseline. Source of these receptors: an adult who was a healthcare worker with PCR-confirmed SARS-CoV-2 infection or an uninfected control (not recorded which). Both conserved end residues are part of each CDR3. Each record gives: CDR3 DNA, CDR3 protein, J gene, clone size, D gene, V gene. D genes are given only for firm matches. Where a row states a size, it is once, few, many or the class of an expanded clone; other rows omit it.

cdr3_nt: TGTGCCAGCAGCTCCAGGGGCCGGGCCACCTACGAGCAGTACTTC
cdr3_aa: CASSSRGRATYEQYF
j_call: TRBJ2-7
clone_size: NA
d_call: NA
v_call: TRBV13

cdr3_nt: TGTGCCAGCAGGAGGGGACTGTCGACCTACGAGCAGTACTTC
cdr3_aa: CASRRGLSTYEQYF
j_call: TRBJ2-7
clone_size: few
d_call: NA
v_call: TRBV2

cdr3_nt: TGTGCCAGCAGTTACACGGGCACCGGGGAGCTGTTTTTT
cdr3_aa: CASSYTGTGELFF
j_call: TRBJ2-2
clone_size: few
d_call: NA
v_call: TRBV6-6

cdr3_nt: TGTGCCAGCAGACAAGGGCAGACCCACGAGCAGTACTTC
cdr3_aa: CASRQGQTHEQYF
j_call: TRBJ2-7
clone_size: NA
d_call: NA
v_call: TRBV6-5

cdr3_nt: TGTGCCAGCAGCCCGGGATCCCTAGAGACCCAGTACTTC
cdr3_aa: CASSPGSLETQYF
j_call: TRBJ2-5
clone_size: many
d_call: NA
v_call: TRBV7-2

cdr3_nt: TGCGCCAGCAGTGATGGTTGGAGAGGCACTGAAGCTTTCTTT
cdr3_aa: CASSDGWRGTEAFF
j_call: TRBJ1-1
clone_size: NA
d_call: NA
v_call: TRBV10-2

cdr3_nt: TGTGCCAGCAGGAACAGGGGGACAACTGAAGCTTTCTTT
cdr3_aa: CASRNRGTTEAFF
j_call: TRBJ1-1
clone_size: few
d_call: TRBD1
v_call: TRBV2

cdr3_nt: TGCAGCGTTGACCACGGGAGTCCAGATACGCAGTATTTT
cdr3_aa: CSVDHGSPDTQYF
j_call: TRBJ2-3
clone_size: NA
d_call: NA
v_call: TRBV29-1

cdr3_nt: TGTGCCAGCAGCTTAGGGGGAGGGGAGGATCAGTACTTC
cdr3_aa: CASSLGGGEDQYF
j_call: TRBJ2-7
clone_size: NA
d_call: TRBD2
v_call: TRBV7-2

cdr3_nt: TGTGCCAGCAGCCTTAGCGGGAGGAATGAGCAGTTCTTC
cdr3_aa: CASSLSGRNEQFF
j_call: TRBJ2-1
clone_size: few
d_call: TRBD2
v_call: TRBV5-4

cdr3_nt: TGTGCCAGCAGCCGTGAGCGGGAGGGTACGCAGTATTTT
cdr3_aa: CASSREREGTQYF
j_call: TRBJ2-3
clone_size: many
d_call: TRBD2
v_call: TRBV7-2

cdr3_nt: TGTGCCTGGAGTGCCGGACCGGGACTAGCAGGCAATGAGCAGTTCTTC
cdr3_aa: CAWSAGPGLAGNEQFF
j_call: TRBJ2-1
clone_size: few
d_call: TRBD2
v_call: TRBV30

cdr3_nt: TGTGCCAGCAGCTTAGAAGTTAGGAGTCCCACCGGGGAGCTGTTTTTT
cdr3_aa: CASSLEVRSPTGELFF
j_call: TRBJ2-2
clone_size: NA
d_call: NA
v_call: TRBV7-9

cdr3_nt: TGTGCCAGCAGCCCCGTAAGCACAGATACGCAGTATTTT
cdr3_aa: CASSPVSTDTQYF
j_call: TRBJ2-3
clone_size: few
d_call: NA
v_call: TRBV7-9

cdr3_nt: TGTGCCAGCAGTGGGGGCGTCGGGCGTTACAATGAGCAGTTCTTC
cdr3_aa: CASSGGVGRYNEQFF
j_call: TRBJ2-1
clone_size: few
d_call: NA
v_call: TRBV27

cdr3_nt: TGTGCCAGCAGTTTGAGGGCTGCCCAGGCCCAGCATTTT
cdr3_aa: CASSLRAAQAQHF
j_call: TRBJ1-5
clone_size: NA
d_call: NA
v_call: TRBV12-3/TRBV12-4

cdr3_nt: TGCAGTGCTAGAGATAGTCGCGCCGCGAACACCGGGGAGCTGTTTTTT
cdr3_aa: CSARDSRAANTGELFF
j_call: TRBJ2-2
clone_size: many
d_call: NA
v_call: TRBV20-1

cdr3_nt: TGTGCCAGCAGCACCGGGACTAGCCTGTCTGAGCAGTACTTC
cdr3_aa: CASSTGTSLSEQYF
j_call: TRBJ2-7
clone_size: few
d_call: TRBD2
v_call: TRBV7-9

cdr3_nt: TGTGCCAGCAGCTCCAGAGCGGAGTTCCTAGATACGCAGTATTTT
cdr3_aa: CASSSRAEFLDTQYF
j_call: TRBJ2-3
clone_size: few
d_call: NA
v_call: TRBV13

cdr3_nt: TGCGCCAGCAGCTTGGAGGGAGATACGCAGTATTTT
cdr3_aa: CASSLEGDTQYF
j_call: TRBJ2-3
clone_size: few
d_call: NA
v_call: TRBV5-1

cdr3_nt: TGCAGTGCTAGAGAGCCAGTTAACACTGAAGCTTTCTTT
cdr3_aa: CSAREPVNTEAFF
j_call: TRBJ1-1
clone_size: few
d_call: NA
v_call: TRBV20-1

cdr3_nt: TGCAGTGCTAGGATGGGGGCATCAGATACGCAGTATTTT
cdr3_aa: CSARMGASDTQYF
j_call: TRBJ2-3
clone_size: NA
d_call: NA
v_call: TRBV20-1